This T cell receptor (beta chain) stems from a study of control samples from healthy donors and cancer patients. TCRdb's copy holds only in-frame clones and misses some; the assay was immunoSEQ multiplex PCR. The sample has about 49,000 clones; around 86% are singletons. Germline V gene sequence: CDR1 SGHRS, CDR2 YFSETQ. The CDR3 runs to 13 residues. Trimming stripped 7 bases from V and 8 bases from J, with 15 bases between. The sequence derives from a woman aged 45-65 years with lung cancer. J is TRBJ1-4 and V is TRBV5-1; a possible D gene is TRBD1 (5 bases). The sample consisted of PBMCs. DNA for the CDR3: TGCGCCAGCGGGCGTGGGGGAGAAGAAAAACTGTTTTTT. Translating it yields CASGRGGEEKLFF.